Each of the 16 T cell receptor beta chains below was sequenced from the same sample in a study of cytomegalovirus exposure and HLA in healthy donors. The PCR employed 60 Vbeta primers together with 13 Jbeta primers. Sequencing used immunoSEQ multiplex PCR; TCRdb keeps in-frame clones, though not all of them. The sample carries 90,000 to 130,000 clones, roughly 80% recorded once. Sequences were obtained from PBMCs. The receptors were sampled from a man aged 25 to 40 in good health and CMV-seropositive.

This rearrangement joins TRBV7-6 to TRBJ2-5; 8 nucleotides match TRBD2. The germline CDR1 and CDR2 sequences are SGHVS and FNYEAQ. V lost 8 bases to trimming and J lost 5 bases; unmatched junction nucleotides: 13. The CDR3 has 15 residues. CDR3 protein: CASRRTGGTEETQYF. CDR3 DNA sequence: TGTGCCAGCCGGAGGACGGGAGGGACTGAGGAGACCCAGTACTTC.

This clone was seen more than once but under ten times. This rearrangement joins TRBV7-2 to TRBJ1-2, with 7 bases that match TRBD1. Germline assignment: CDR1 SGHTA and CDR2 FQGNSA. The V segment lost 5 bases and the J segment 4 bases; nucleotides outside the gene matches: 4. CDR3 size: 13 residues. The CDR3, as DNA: TGTGCCAGCAGCCTGACAGGGAGCTATGGCTACACCTTC. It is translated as CASSLTGSYGYTF.

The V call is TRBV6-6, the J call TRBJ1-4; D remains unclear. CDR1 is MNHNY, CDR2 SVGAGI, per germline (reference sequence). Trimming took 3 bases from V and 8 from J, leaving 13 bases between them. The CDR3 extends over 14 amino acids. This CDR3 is CASSYSTREEKLFF. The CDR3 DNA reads TGTGCCAGCAGTTATAGCACTCGTGAAGAAAAACTGTTTTTT.

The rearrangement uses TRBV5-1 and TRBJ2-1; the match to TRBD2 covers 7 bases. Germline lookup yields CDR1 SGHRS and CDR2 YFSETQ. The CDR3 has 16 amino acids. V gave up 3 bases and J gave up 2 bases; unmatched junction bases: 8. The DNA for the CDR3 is TGCGCCAGCAGCTCTGGACTAGTTTCGGCCTACAATGAGCAGTTCTTC. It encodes CASSSGLVSAYNEQFF.

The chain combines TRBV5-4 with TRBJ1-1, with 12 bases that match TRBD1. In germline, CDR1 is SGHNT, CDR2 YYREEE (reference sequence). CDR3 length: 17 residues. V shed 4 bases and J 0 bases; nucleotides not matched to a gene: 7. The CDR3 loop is CASSDAGTGGMNTEAFF. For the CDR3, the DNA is TGTGCCAGCAGCGACGCCGGGACAGGGGGCATGAACACTGAAGCTTTCTTT.

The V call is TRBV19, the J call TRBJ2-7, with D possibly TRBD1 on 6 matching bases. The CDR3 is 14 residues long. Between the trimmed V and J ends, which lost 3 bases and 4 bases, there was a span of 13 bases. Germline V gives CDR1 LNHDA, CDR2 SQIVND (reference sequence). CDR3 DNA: TGTGCCAGTAGTATTTTAGGACAGCTTTACGAGCAGTACTTC. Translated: CASSILGQLYEQYF.

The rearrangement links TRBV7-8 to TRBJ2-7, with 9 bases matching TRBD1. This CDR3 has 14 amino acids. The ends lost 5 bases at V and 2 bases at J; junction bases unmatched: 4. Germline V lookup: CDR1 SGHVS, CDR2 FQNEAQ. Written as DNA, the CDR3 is TGTGCCAGCAGCCCCGGGACAGGGCCCTACGAGCAGTACTTC. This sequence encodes CASSPGTGPYEQYF.

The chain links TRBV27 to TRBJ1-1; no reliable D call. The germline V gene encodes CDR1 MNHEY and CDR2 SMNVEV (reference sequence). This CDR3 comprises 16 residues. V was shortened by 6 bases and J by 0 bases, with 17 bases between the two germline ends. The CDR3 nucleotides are TGTGCCAGCAGCCCACTTGACTGGTCGGTGAACACTGAAGCTTTCTTT. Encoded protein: CASSPLDWSVNTEAFF.

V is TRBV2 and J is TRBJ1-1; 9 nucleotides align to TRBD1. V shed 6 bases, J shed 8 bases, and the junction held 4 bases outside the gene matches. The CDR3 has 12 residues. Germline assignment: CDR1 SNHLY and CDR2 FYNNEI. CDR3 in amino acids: CASRYGTGEAFF. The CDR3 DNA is TGTGCCAGCAGATACGGGACAGGGGAAGCTTTCTTT.

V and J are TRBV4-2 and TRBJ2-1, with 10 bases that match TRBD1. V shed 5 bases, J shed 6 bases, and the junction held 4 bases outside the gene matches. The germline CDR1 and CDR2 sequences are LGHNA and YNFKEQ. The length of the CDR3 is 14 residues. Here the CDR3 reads CASSTGTGVNEQFF. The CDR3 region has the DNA TGTGCCAGCAGCACCGGGACAGGGGTCAATGAGCAGTTCTTC.

The CDR3 here is CASSRTGDSNQPQHF. Here the CDR3 DNA reads TGTGCCAGCAGCCGAACAGGGGATAGCAATCAGCCCCAGCATTTT. The V call is TRBV6-6, the J call TRBJ1-5, with 7 bases aligning to TRBD1. Germline CDR1 and CDR2: MNHNY and SVGAGI (reference sequence). CDR3 length: 15 residues. With V trimmed by 6 bases and J by 0 bases, 5 bases remained unmatched.

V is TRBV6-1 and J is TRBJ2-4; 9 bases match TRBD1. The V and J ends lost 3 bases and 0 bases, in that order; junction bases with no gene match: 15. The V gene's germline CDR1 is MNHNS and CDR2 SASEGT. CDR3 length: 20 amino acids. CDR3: CASSDLYPLRDRVAKNIQYF. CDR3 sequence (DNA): TGTGCCAGCAGTGATCTCTACCCCCTCCGGGACAGGGTAGCCAAAAACATTCAGTACTTC.

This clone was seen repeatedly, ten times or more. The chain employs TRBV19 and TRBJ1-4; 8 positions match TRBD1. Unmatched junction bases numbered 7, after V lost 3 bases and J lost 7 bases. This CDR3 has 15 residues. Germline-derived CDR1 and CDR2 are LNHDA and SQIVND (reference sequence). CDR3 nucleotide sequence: TGTGCCAGTAGTATCCCAACAGGGGGTGGTGAAAAACTGTTTTTT. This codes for CASSIPTGGGEKLFF. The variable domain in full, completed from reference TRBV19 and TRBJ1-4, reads DGGITQSPKYLFRKEGQNVTLSCEQNLNHDAMYWYRQDPGQGLRLIYYSQIVNDFQKGDIAEGYSVSREKKESFPLTVTSAQKNPTAFYLCASSIPTGGGEKLFFGSGTQLSVL.

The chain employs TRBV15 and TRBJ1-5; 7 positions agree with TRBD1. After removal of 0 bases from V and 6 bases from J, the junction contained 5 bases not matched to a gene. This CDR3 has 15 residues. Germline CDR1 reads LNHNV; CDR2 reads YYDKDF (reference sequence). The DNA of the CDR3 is TGTGCCACCAGCAGAGACAGGGGGAGTTTTCAGCCCCAGCATTTT. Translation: CATSRDRGSFQPQHF. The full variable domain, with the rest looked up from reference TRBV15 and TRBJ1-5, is DAMVIQNPRYQVTQFGKPVTLSCSQTLNHNVMYWYQQKSSQAPKLLFHYYDKDFNNEADTPDNFQSRRPNTSFCFLDIRSPGLGDTAMYLCATSRDRGSFQPQHFGDGTRLSIL.

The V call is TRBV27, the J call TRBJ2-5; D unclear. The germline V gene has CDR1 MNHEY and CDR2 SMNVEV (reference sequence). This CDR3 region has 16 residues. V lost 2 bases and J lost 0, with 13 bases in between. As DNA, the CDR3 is TGTGCCAGCAGTTTAAGCCCTTTTGCCAACCAAGAGACCCAGTACTTC. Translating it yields CASSLSPFANQETQYF.

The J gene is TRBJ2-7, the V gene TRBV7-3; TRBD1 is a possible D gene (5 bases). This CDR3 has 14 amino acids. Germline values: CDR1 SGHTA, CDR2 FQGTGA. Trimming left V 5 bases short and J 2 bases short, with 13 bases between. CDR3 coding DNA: TGTGCCAGCAGCCCCGCAGGGAACCCCTACGAGCAGTACTTC. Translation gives CASSPAGNPYEQYF.